This T cell receptor (beta chain) was documented in a study of cytomegalovirus exposure and HLA in healthy donors. Points from the study as a whole: The study put some 150 TCR beta chains on its list as cytomegalovirus-associated. A later analysis found TCR association rates differed by HLA locus, highest for DRB1 and lowest for HLA-C.

Points on this clone: What it recognizes is unknown.

This CDR3 spans 14 amino acids. Germline loops: CDR1 SEHNR, CDR2 FQNEAQ (reference sequence). V was trimmed by 4 bases and J by 8 bases, leaving 15 bases between them. It was with 60 Vbeta and 13 Jbeta primers that the PCR ran. Sequenced by immunoSEQ multiplex PCR; TCRdb stores in-frame clones only, minus some. Of tens of thousands of clones listed, 78% are singletons. This TCR derives from a male donor in good health and CMV-seropositive. The source material was PBMCs. V is TRBV7-9 and J is TRBJ2-1, with D unclear. CDR3 residues: CASSSGPLRYEQFF. The CDR3 DNA reads TGTGCCAGCAGCTCGGGTCCTCTGAGGTATGAGCAGTTCTTC.